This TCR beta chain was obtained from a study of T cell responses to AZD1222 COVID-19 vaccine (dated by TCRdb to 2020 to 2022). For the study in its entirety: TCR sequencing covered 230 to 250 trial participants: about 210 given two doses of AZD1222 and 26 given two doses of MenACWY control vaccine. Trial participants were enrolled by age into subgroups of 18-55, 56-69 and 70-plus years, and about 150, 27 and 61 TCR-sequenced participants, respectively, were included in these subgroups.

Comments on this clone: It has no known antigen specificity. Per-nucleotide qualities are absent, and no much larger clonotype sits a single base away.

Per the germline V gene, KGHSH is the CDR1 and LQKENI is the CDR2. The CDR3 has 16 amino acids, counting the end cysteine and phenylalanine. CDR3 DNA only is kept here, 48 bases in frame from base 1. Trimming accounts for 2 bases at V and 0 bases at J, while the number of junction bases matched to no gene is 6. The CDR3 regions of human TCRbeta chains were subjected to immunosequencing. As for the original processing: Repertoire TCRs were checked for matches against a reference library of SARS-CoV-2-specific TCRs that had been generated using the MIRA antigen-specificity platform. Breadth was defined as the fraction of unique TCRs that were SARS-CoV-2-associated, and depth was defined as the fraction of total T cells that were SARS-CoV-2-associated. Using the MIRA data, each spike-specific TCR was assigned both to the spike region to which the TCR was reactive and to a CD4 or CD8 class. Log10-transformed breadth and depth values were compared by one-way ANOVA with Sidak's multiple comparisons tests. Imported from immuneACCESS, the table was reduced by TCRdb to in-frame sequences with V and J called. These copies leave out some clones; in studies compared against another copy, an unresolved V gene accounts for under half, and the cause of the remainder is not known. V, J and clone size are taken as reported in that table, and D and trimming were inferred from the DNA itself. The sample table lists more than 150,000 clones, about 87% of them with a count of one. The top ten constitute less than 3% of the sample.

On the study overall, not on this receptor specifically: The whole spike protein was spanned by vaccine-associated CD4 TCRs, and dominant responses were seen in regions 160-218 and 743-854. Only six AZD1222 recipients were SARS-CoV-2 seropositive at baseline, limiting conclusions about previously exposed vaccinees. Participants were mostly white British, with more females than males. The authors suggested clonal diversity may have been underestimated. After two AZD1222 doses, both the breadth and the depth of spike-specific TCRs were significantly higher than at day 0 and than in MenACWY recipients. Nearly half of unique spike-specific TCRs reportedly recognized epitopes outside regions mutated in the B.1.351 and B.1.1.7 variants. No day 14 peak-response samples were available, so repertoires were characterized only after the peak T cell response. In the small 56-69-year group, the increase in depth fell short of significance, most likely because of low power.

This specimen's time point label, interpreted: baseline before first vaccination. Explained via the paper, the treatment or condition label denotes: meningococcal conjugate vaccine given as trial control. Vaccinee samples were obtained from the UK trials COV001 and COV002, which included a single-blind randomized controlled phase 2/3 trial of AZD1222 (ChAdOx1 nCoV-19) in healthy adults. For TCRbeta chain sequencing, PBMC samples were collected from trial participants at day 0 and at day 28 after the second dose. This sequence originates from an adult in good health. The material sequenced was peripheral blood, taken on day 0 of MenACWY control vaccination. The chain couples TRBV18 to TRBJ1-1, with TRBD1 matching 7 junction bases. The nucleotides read TGTGCCAGCTCACCAATTTCAGGGGGAGTGAACACTGAAGCTTTCTTT. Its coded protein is CASSPISGGVNTEAFF.